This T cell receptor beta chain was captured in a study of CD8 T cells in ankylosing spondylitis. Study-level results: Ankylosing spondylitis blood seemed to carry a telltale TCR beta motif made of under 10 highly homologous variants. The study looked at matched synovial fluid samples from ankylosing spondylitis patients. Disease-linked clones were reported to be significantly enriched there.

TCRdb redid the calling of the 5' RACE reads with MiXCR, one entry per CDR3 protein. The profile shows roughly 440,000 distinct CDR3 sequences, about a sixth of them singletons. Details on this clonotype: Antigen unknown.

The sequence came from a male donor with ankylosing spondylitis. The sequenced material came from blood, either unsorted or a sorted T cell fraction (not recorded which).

The CDR3 DNA is TGTGCCAGCAGGTTGGGCCGGGGCCCTGGAAACACCATATATTTT. Its translation is CASRLGRGPGNTIYF. The chain joins TRBV7-2 to TRBJ1-3; D might be TRBD1 (5 bases). Trimming removed 6 bases at V and 2 bases at J, with 14 bases between. Germline CDR1 is SGHTA and CDR2 is FQGNSA. This CDR3 contains 15 residues. The whole variable domain, remainder taken from reference TRBV7-2 and TRBJ1-3, is GAGVSQSPSNKVTEKGKDVELRCDPISGHTALYWYRQSLGQGLEFLIYFQGNSAPDKSGLPSDRFSAERTGGSVSTLTIQRTQQEDSAVYLCASRLGRGPGNTIYFGEGSWLTVV.